A single T cell receptor beta chain is shown here with its context. Antigen specificity is unknown. These data belong to a study of cytomegalovirus exposure and HLA in healthy donors. Study conclusions and caveats: A prior analysis recorded that most TCR beta V segments were productive about 87% or about 30% of the time. In a later analysis, HLA-C alleles had the fewest associated TCRs, DRB1 alleles the most. A list of roughly 180 TCR beta chains associated with cytomegalovirus was given.

CDR3 length: 16 residues. The V gene's germline CDR1 is SGHTS and CDR2 YDEGEE. Between the trimmed V and J ends, which lost 4 bases and 0 bases, there was a span of 14 bases. Primers: 60 Vbeta forward and 13 Jbeta reverse. The table came from immunoSEQ multiplex PCR; TCRdb's copy has only in-frame clones and leaves some out. The table records approximately 160,000 clones, around 72% of them present only once. The rearrangement links TRBV5-8 to TRBJ1-5; D may be TRBD1 (6 bases). What was sequenced was PBMCs. This TCR came from a woman aged 50 to 60 in good health and CMV-seropositive. The CDR3 reads CASSKKGTPSNQPQHF. DNA for the CDR3: TGTGCCAGCAGCAAGAAGGGGACACCTAGCAATCAGCCCCAGCATTTT.